Listed below are T cell receptor beta chains from one sample, sequenced in a study of blood T cell repertoires in COVID-19. Assay used: immunoSEQ multiplex PCR; TCRdb lists only in-frame clones, some missing. The table lists over 150,000 clones, approximately 82% of them singletons, with 6.9% in the top ten. The material sequenced was peripheral blood. Source of these receptors: a human donor with acute or convalescent COVID-19. The donor label of this sample is uncertain. CDR3s include the opening cysteine and the closing phenylalanine or tryptophan. Fields, in order: clone size, D gene, V gene, J gene, CDR3 protein, CDR3 DNA. A D gene is named only where the DNA matches it firmly. The size field is filled for only some rows; it gives once, few, many or a size class.

-,TRBD1,TRBV28,TRBJ1-2,CASSLQGPYGYTF,TGTGCCAGCAGCCTACAGGGGCCCTATGGCTACACCTTC
-,-,TRBV19,TRBJ2-5,CASSIRAQGLETQYF,TGTGCCAGTAGTATTAGGGCACAGGGCTTGGAGACCCAGTACTTC
few,-,TRBV18,TRBJ1-3,CASSPIGDSGNTIYF,TGTGCCAGCTCACCAATAGGGGACTCTGGAAACACCATATATTTT
-,-,TRBV19,TRBJ1-6,CASSIDQIPNSPLHF,TGTGCCAGTAGTATAGATCAGATCCCGAATTCACCCCTCCACTTT
-,-,TRBV6-6,TRBJ1-5,CASSIRGTYSNQPQHF,TGTGCCAGCTCCATTAGGGGGACATATAGCAATCAGCCCCAGCATTTT
few,-,TRBV21-1,TRBJ2-3,CASSKCYRDRVSDTQYF,TGTGCCAGCAGCAAATGCTACCGGGACAGGGTATCCGATACGCAGTATTTT
-,-,TRBV3-1/TRBV3-2,TRBJ2-2,CASSQAGFFTGELFF,TGTGCCAGCAGCCAAGCCGGGTTCTTCACCGGGGAGCTGTTTTTT
once,TRBD1,TRBV5-4,TRBJ2-3,CASSWGTGGADTQYF,TGTGCCAGCAGCTGGGGGACAGGGGGTGCAGATACGCAGTATTTT
-,-,TRBV11-1,TRBJ1-1,CASSSDIRTEAFF,TGTGCCAGCAGTTCTGACATACGCACTGAAGCTTTCTTT
-,-,TRBV18,TRBJ2-3,CASSPFLSTDTQYF,TGTGCCAGCTCACCCTTTCTTAGCACAGATACGCAGTATTTT
-,-,TRBV10-2,TRBJ2-3,CASRTASTDTQYF,TGCGCCAGTAGGACAGCTAGCACAGATACGCAGTATTTT
-,-,TRBV7-9,TRBJ1-1,CASSLGTAQLGRTEAFF,TGTGCCAGCAGCTTAGGGACAGCTCAACTCGGTCGCACTGAAGCTTTCTTT
-,TRBD1,TRBV6-1,TRBJ1-6,CASSDGRGRSPLHF,TGTGCCAGCAGTGACGGCAGGGGGCGTTCACCCCTCCACTTT
few,TRBD1,TRBV13,TRBJ2-7,CASSFSTGGADEQYF,TGTGCCAGCAGCTTTTCAACAGGGGGAGCGGACGAGCAGTACTTC
-,TRBD2,TRBV7-9,TRBJ2-2,CASSPSGSHGELFF,TGTGCCAGCAGCCCCAGCGGGAGCCACGGGGAGCTGTTTTTT
-,-,TRBV6-5,TRBJ1-2,CASSPGWGGPNGYTF,TGTGCCAGCAGCCCCGGGTGGGGGGGCCCGAATGGCTACACCTTC
once,TRBD1,TRBV12-3/TRBV12-4,TRBJ2-7,CASSLRQGVEQYF,TGTGCCAGCAGTTTACGACAGGGTGTCGAGCAGTACTTC
-,TRBD1,TRBV10-3,TRBJ1-2,CATLFPDRGYGYTF,TGTGCCACCCTGTTCCCCGACAGGGGGTATGGCTACACCTTC
-,-,TRBV6-2/TRBV6-3,TRBJ2-1,CASSYSLRAGTYNEQFF,TGTGCCAGCAGTTACTCGTTGCGGGCGGGGACTTACAATGAGCAGTTCTTC
-,TRBD1,TRBV6-5,TRBJ1-2,CASWDSRSYGYTF,TGTGCCAGCTGGGACAGCCGCTCTTATGGCTACACCTTC
-,TRBD2,TRBV2,TRBJ2-6,CASSVLAGAGANVLTF,TGTGCCAGCAGTGTCCTAGCGGGAGCTGGGGCCAACGTCCTGACTTTC
-,-,TRBV7-9,TRBJ2-1,CASSLTAYNEQFF,TGTGCCAGCAGCTTAACAGCTTACAATGAGCAGTTCTTC
-,TRBD2,TRBV14,TRBJ2-7,CASSLSGSRGEQYF,TGTGCCAGCAGCCTTAGCGGGAGTCGGGGCGAGCAGTACTTC
-,TRBD1,TRBV24-1,TRBJ1-4,CATGTGGSDEKLFF,TGTGCCACCGGGACAGGGGGCTCGGACGAAAAACTGTTTTTT
few,-,TRBV29-1,TRBJ1-1,CSVARGTEAFF,TGCAGCGTTGCGAGAGGGACTGAAGCTTTCTTT
-,TRBD1,TRBV27,TRBJ1-1,CASRSGQGQNTEAFF,TGTGCCAGCAGGTCCGGACAGGGCCAAAACACTGAAGCTTTCTTT
-,TRBD1,TRBV27,TRBJ2-3,CASSPRDRVRTDTQYF,TGTGCCAGCAGTCCCCGGGACAGGGTACGCACAGATACGCAGTATTTT
-,TRBD2,TRBV7-2,TRBJ2-5,CASSLSGGQETQYF,TGTGCCAGCAGCTTATCGGGGGGCCAAGAGACCCAGTACTTC
-,TRBD1,TRBV30,TRBJ1-2,CAWRGGQVYGYTF,TGTGCCTGGAGAGGGGGACAGGTGTATGGCTACACCTTC
-,-,TRBV5-4,TRBJ2-2,CASSSQGSNTGELFF,TGTGCCAGCAGCTCGCAGGGGTCGAACACCGGGGAGCTGTTTTTT
-,TRBD1,TRBV5-1,TRBJ2-7,CASRGQGGTYEQYF,TGCGCCAGCAGGGGACAGGGGGGGACCTACGAGCAGTACTTC
-,TRBD1,TRBV18,TRBJ1-3,CASSSTGQGYGNTIYF,TGTGCCAGCTCCTCCACCGGACAGGGGTATGGAAACACCATATATTTT
-,TRBD2,TRBV15,TRBJ2-7,CATSGSLAGDYEQYF,TGTGCCACCAGCGGCTCACTAGCGGGGGACTACGAGCAGTACTTC
-,-,TRBV10-3,TRBJ1-1,CAIRDSTEAFF,TGTGCCATCAGGGACAGCACTGAAGCTTTCTTT
once,TRBD1,TRBV19,TRBJ1-6,CASRPGQGGSPLHF,TGTGCCAGTAGACCCGGACAGGGGGGGTCACCCCTCCACTTT
-,TRBD2,TRBV30,TRBJ2-1,CAREAGSYNEQFF,TGTGCCAGGGAAGCGGGGTCCTACAATGAGCAGTTCTTC
-,TRBD1,TRBV5-4,TRBJ1-4,CASSRDRHSEKLFF,TGTGCCAGCAGCCGGGACAGACATAGTGAAAAACTGTTTTTT
-,TRBD2,TRBV18,TRBJ2-1,CASSPGLAGYNEQFF,TGTGCCAGCTCACCAGGGCTAGCGGGATACAATGAGCAGTTCTTC
-,TRBD2,TRBV28,TRBJ2-5,CASISSGRGETQYF,TGTGCCAGCATCTCTAGCGGGAGAGGAGAGACCCAGTACTTC
-,-,TRBV27,TRBJ1-2,CASIPGGGGYTF,TGTGCCAGCATCCCGGGGGGCGGCGGCTACACCTTC
-,TRBD1,TRBV5-6,TRBJ1-4,CASSKKRTGAANEKLFF,TGTGCCAGCAGCAAGAAAAGGACAGGGGCCGCTAATGAAAAACTGTTTTTT
-,-,TRBV19,TRBJ1-5,CASTDRIRRPQHF,TGTGCCAGTACCGACAGGATACGACGGCCCCAGCATTTT
-,-,TRBV14,TRBJ2-1,CASSQGSGPYNEQFF,TGTGCCAGCAGCCAAGGAAGCGGGCCCTACAATGAGCAGTTCTTC
-,-,TRBV25-1,TRBJ2-7,CASSDMYTYEQYF,TGTGCCAGCAGTGATATGTACACCTACGAGCAGTACTTC
-,-,TRBV4-1,TRBJ1-5,CASSQDLGSYSNQPQHF,TGCGCCAGCAGCCAAGATCTGGGCAGTTATAGCAATCAGCCCCAGCATTTT
-,-,TRBV12-5,TRBJ1-1,CASSEQGNTEAFF,TGTGCTAGTTCTGAACAGGGGAACACTGAAGCTTTCTTT
-,TRBD2,TRBV4-3,TRBJ2-1,CASSQGTSGSSYNEQFF,TGCGCCAGCAGCCAAGGTACTAGCGGGAGTTCCTACAATGAGCAGTTCTTC
once,TRBD1,TRBV6-5,TRBJ2-1,CASKPRDRVNNEQFF,TGTGCCAGCAAACCCCGGGACAGGGTTAACAATGAGCAGTTCTTC
-,-,TRBV21-1,TRBJ1-5,CASSGEGQMGDQPQHF,TGTGCCAGCAGCGGCGAAGGACAGATGGGTGATCAGCCCCAGCATTTT
-,TRBD1,TRBV3-1/TRBV3-2,TRBJ2-5,CASSQAGGGETQYF,TGTGCCAGCAGCCAAGCAGGGGGCGGTGAGACCCAGTACTTC
-,-,TRBV5-5,TRBJ2-3,CASSWTASTDTQYF,TGTGCCAGCAGTTGGACAGCTAGCACAGATACGCAGTATTTT
-,-,TRBV12-3/TRBV12-4,TRBJ1-2,CASSPGTEGGYTF,TGTGCCAGCAGTCCGGGGACGGAGGGTGGCTACACCTTC
-,-,TRBV6-2/TRBV6-3,TRBJ2-1,CASSYPPRGYNEQFF,TGTGCCAGCAGTTACCCGCCTAGGGGGTACAATGAGCAGTTCTTC
-,-,TRBV5-4,TRBJ2-7,CASSLVGTYEQYF,TGTGCCAGCAGCTTGGTCGGGACCTACGAGCAGTACTTC
-,TRBD1,TRBV3-1/TRBV3-2,TRBJ2-7,CASSLGTGGGADEQYF,TGTGCCAGCAGCCTTGGGACAGGGGGCGGAGCGGACGAGCAGTACTTC
-,-,TRBV5-1,TRBJ2-7,CASSLAGGGGADEQYF,TGCGCCAGCAGCTTGGCCGGGGGCGGGGGCGCCGACGAGCAGTACTTC
few,TRBD2,TRBV4-2,TRBJ2-7,CASSQDPGLAYEQYF,TGTGCCAGCAGCCAAGACCCGGGACTAGCCTACGAGCAGTACTTC